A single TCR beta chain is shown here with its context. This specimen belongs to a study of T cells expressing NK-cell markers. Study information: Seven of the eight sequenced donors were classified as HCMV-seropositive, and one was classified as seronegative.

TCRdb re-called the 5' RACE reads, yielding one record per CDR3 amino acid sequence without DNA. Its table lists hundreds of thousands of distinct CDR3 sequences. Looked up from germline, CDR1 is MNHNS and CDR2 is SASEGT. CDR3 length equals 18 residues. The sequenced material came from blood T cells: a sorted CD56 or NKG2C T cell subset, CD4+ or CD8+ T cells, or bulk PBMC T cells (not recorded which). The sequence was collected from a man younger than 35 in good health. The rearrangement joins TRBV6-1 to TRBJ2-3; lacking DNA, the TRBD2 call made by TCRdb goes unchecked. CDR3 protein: CASSEAGTSGIYTDTQYF.